Listed here are 32 T cell receptor beta chains from one sample, sequenced in a study of control samples from healthy donors and cancer patients. Sequenced by immunoSEQ multiplex PCR; TCRdb stores in-frame clones only, minus some. This sample has fewer than 110,000 clones, with around 89% found just once. The sequenced material came from blood. The receptors were gathered from a young man in good health.

This clone came up a few times. The chain joins TRBV19 to TRBJ2-4, with TRBD1 identical over 9 bases. Unmatched junction bases numbered 8, after V lost 4 bases and J lost 7 bases. The CDR3 consists of 15 residues. Germline V gives CDR1 LNHDA, CDR2 SQIVND (reference sequence). This CDR3 is CASSTDRGFGNIQYF. The CDR3 DNA reads as TGTGCCAGTAGTACCGACAGGGGGTTTGGGAACATTCAGTACTTC.

This sequence joins TRBV19 and TRBJ2-5; 7 nucleotides match TRBD2. The CDR3 contains 13 residues. J was trimmed by 4 bases and V by 8 bases; bases with no gene match: 7. CDR1 LNHDA and CDR2 SQIVND come from the germline V gene (reference sequence). The CDR3 protein is CASGPGGVETQYF. The DNA for the CDR3 is TGTGCCAGTGGCCCGGGGGGTGTAGAGACCCAGTACTTC.

The rearrangement links TRBV4-3 to TRBJ2-5; 9 bases agree with TRBD1. The CDR3 totals 18 residues. CDR1 is LGHNA and CDR2 is YSLEER in the germline V gene. The junction had 17 bases not matched to a gene; V was cut back by 5 bases and J by 4 bases. Written as DNA, the CDR3 is TGCGCCAGCAGCAGACGACAAAACAGGGGGCTACGGGCAGAGACCCAGTACTTC. Translating gives CASSRRQNRGLRAETQYF.

The V gene is TRBV7-9, the J gene TRBJ2-3; D might be TRBD1 (5 bases). In germline, CDR1 is SEHNR, CDR2 FQNEAQ (reference sequence). The CDR3 length is 17 residues. Trimming removed 6 bases from V and 2 bases from J, with 21 bases in between. The CDR3 protein is CASSSSLGRQITDTQYF. In DNA form, the CDR3 reads TGTGCCAGCAGTTCATCATTAGGTAGACAGATCACAGATACGCAGTATTTT.

The chain has TRBV11-1 and TRBJ1-1; no clear D. Germline CDR1 SGHAT, CDR2 FQDESV (reference sequence). Trimming left V 5 bases short and J 0 bases short, with 10 bases between. The CDR3 covers 14 residues. The CDR3 protein is CASSLLYLNTEAFF. CDR3 DNA sequence: TGTGCCAGCAGCCTGCTTTATTTGAACACTGAAGCTTTCTTT.

The chain has TRBV5-1 and TRBJ2-7; TRBD2 is a possible D gene (6 bases). V was pared by 0 bases and J by 2 bases, with 9 bases between. Germline CDR1 reads SGHRS; CDR2 reads YFSETQ. This CDR3 comprises 14 residues. The CDR3 DNA sequence: TGCGCCAGCAGCTTGGGTGGCGGGACCTACGAGCAGTACGTC. Amino acids: CASSLGGGTYEQYV.

The rearrangement uses TRBV6-1 and TRBJ2-1, with D unresolved. CDR1 and CDR2 from the germline V gene are MNHNS and SASEGT. CDR3 length equals 13 residues. Trimming took off 0 bases at V and 4 bases at J, with 4 bases between the two ends. CDR3 in DNA: TGTGCCAGCAGTGAAGCAGAGTACAATGAGCAGTTCTTC. Protein: CASSEAEYNEQFF.

This chain connects TRBV28 to TRBJ2-7; weak D call: TRBD1 (6 bases). Germline values: CDR1 MDHEN, CDR2 SYDVKM. Trimming left V 2 bases short and J 4 bases short, with 6 bases between. The CDR3 is 12 amino acids. The CDR3 is CASSLTGYEQYF. As DNA, the CDR3 is TGTGCCAGCAGTTTAACAGGGTACGAGCAGTACTTC.

The chain employs TRBV7-9 and TRBJ1-6; 7 bases line up with TRBD1. CDR3 length equals 16 residues. From germline, CDR1 is SEHNR and CDR2 FQNEAQ (reference sequence). The V and J ends lost 1 base and 7 bases, in that order; junction bases with no gene match: 7. CDR3 DNA: TGTGCCAGCAGCTTAGGAGGACAGGCGATAAATTCACCCCTCCACTTT. Its translation is CASSLGGQAINSPLHF.

This clone was observed a single time. The CDR3 is CASSGGTSGPYEQYV. In nucleotides, the CDR3 is TGTGCCAGCAGCGGAGGGACTAGCGGACCCTACGAGCAGTACGTC. The chain is built from TRBV5-6 and TRBJ2-7; TRBD2 matches 11 bases. V gave up 4 bases and J gave up 2 bases; unmatched junction bases: 5. The CDR3 loop spans 15 amino acids. CDR1 is SGHDT, CDR2 YYEEEE, per germline.

This chain joins TRBV9 and TRBJ1-2, with D hard to call. With 0 bases removed from V and 7 bases from J, the gap between germline ends came to 16 bases. CDR1 SGDLS and CDR2 YYNGEE come from the germline V gene. The CDR3 has 15 residues. The chain's CDR3 is CASSVGVGPELGYTF. Written as DNA, the CDR3 is TGTGCCAGCAGCGTAGGGGTAGGCCCGGAGCTTGGCTACACCTTC.

The chain couples TRBV30 to TRBJ1-5; D perhaps matches TRBD1 (6 bases). This CDR3 contains 14 residues. Trimming pared 0 bases from V and 6 bases from J, leaving 12 bases between. CDR1 and CDR2 from the germline V gene are GTSNPN and SVGIG (reference sequence). This CDR3 is CAWSVGADSQPQHF. In nucleotides, the CDR3 is TGTGCCTGGAGTGTGGGGGCCGACAGTCAGCCCCAGCATTTT.

This clone was detected only a few times. The V and J genes are TRBV6-5 and TRBJ1-6, with 8 bases identical to TRBD1. This CDR3 comprises 15 residues. The junction had 4 bases not matched to a gene; V was cut back by 4 bases and J by 5 bases. Germline V gene lookup returns CDR1 MNHEY and CDR2 SVGAGI. DNA for the CDR3: TGTGCCAGCAGTTCCCGGACAGGGAATAATTCACCCCTCCACTTT. This codes for CASSSRTGNNSPLHF.

The sample holds one count of this clone. The chain recombines TRBV6-5 with TRBJ1-1; no reliable D call. Trimming took off 1 base at V and 5 bases at J, with 11 bases between the two ends. Germline loops: CDR1 MNHEY, CDR2 SVGAGI. The CDR3 is made up of 14 amino acids. The CDR3 is CASSYWSDGTEAFF. As DNA, the CDR3 is TGTGCCAGCAGTTACTGGTCAGACGGGACTGAAGCTTTCTTT.

This clone was picked up a small number of times. The chain is built from TRBV30 and TRBJ1-6; a weak D match, TRBD1 (5 bases). The V gene's germline CDR1 is GTSNPN and CDR2 SVGIG (reference sequence). Trimming shortened V by 3 bases and J by 8 bases, and 8 bases separated the two germline ends. The CDR3 length is 12 residues. CDR3 nucleotides: TGTGCCTGGAGCGCAGGGTATTCACCCCTCCACTTT. It yields the protein CAWSAGYSPLHF.

The chain combines TRBV7-6 with TRBJ2-7; D is possibly TRBD1 or TRBD2 (6 bases each). This CDR3 has 16 residues. CDR1 and CDR2 (germline): SGHVS, FNYEAQ. The V end was cut by 1 base, the J end by 7 bases, with 20 bases between. This CDR3 reads CASSLERPGAVGEQYF. DNA for the CDR3: TGTGCCAGCAGCTTAGAAAGGCCGGGGGCGGTGGGTGAGCAGTACTTC.

This chain connects TRBV3-1 (or the pseudogene TRBV3-2) to TRBJ1-2; no firm D call. V was trimmed by 0 bases and J by 6 bases, leaving 14 bases between them. Germline-derived CDR1 and CDR2 are LGHDT and YNNKEL (reference sequence). The CDR3 contains 15 residues. The CDR3 nucleotides are TGTGCCAGCAGCCAAGATCGCGGCCGGATCAATGGCTACACCTTC. Its translation is CASSQDRGRINGYTF.

CDR3 in amino acids: CASSPPFSRRDTDTQYF. The CDR3 coding sequence is TGTGCCAGCAGCCCACCCTTCTCGCGCCGAGACACAGATACGCAGTATTTT. The gene calls are TRBV7-2 and TRBJ2-3, with no clear D. This CDR3 comprises 17 residues. Germline CDR1 and CDR2: SGHTA and FQGNSA. V dropped 5 bases and J dropped 2 bases, with 20 bases sitting between them.

The chain employs TRBV30 and TRBJ2-1, with 7 nucleotides matching TRBD2. With V trimmed by 4 bases and J by 6 bases, 9 bases remained unmatched. Germline V CDR1 and CDR2: GTSNPN, SVGIG (reference sequence). This CDR3 contains 14 residues. The CDR3 DNA follows: TGTGCCTGGAACGTCGGGGGGACTATCAATGAGCAGTTCTTC. Its protein is CAWNVGGTINEQFF.

This clone appeared a single time. This chain links TRBV5-4 with TRBJ1-4; 12 bases are a match to TRBD1. Unmatched junction bases numbered 7, after V lost 3 bases and J lost 7 bases. CDR1 SGHNT and CDR2 YYREEE come from the germline V gene (reference sequence). The CDR3 has 16 residues. CDR3: CASSSPGQGAGEKLFF. CDR3 in DNA: TGTGCCAGCAGCTCACCGGGACAGGGGGCGGGTGAAAAACTGTTTTTT.

The chain combines TRBV6-4 with TRBJ2-3, with D possibly called TRBD1 or TRBD2 (6 bases each). Trimming took off 3 bases at V and 3 bases at J, with 16 bases between the two ends. The CDR3 has 16 amino acids. The germline gives CDR1 MRHNA, CDR2 SNTAGT. The CDR3 nucleotides are TGTGCCAGCAGTGAAGGGGGTAGGGGGACTACAGATACGCAGTATTTT. Translated, it gives CASSEGGRGTTDTQYF.

The chain recombines TRBV6-5 with TRBJ2-2; D is undetermined. Looked up from germline, CDR1 is MNHEY and CDR2 is SVGAGI. Trimming took 2 bases from V and 5 from J, leaving 6 bases between them. The CDR3 runs 13 residues. The CDR3 loop is CASSYRETGELFF. The CDR3 DNA is TGTGCCAGCAGTTACAGAGAAACCGGGGAGCTGTTTTTT.

The chain links TRBV18 to TRBJ2-3; 11 bases match TRBD2. This CDR3 has 19 residues. Germline V CDR1 and CDR2: KGHSH, LQKENI. The V and J ends lost 0 bases and 3 bases, in that order; junction bases with no gene match: 11. This chain's CDR3 is CASSPPRLAGGLETDTQYF. CDR3 sequence (DNA): TGTGCCAGCTCACCACCGAGGCTAGCGGGAGGTCTTGAGACAGATACGCAGTATTTT.

The J gene is TRBJ1-6, the V gene TRBV7-8, with a possible D match to TRBD1 (6 bases). The germline CDR1 and CDR2 sequences are SGHVS and FQNEAQ. V dropped 4 bases and J dropped 6 bases, with 10 bases sitting between them. There are 14 residues in the CDR3. In DNA, the CDR3 is TGTGCCAGCAGCTCCGGACAGACTAATTCACCCCTCCACTTT. Translated: CASSSGQTNSPLHF.

The V gene is TRBV7-2, the J gene TRBJ2-2; a possible D gene is TRBD2 (7 bases). Between the trimmed V and J ends, which lost 7 bases and 4 bases, there was a span of 19 bases. This CDR3 region has 16 residues. In germline, CDR1 is SGHTA, CDR2 FQGNSA. CDR3 coding DNA: TGTGCCAGCACTCCCGGGGGCCCGGGGGGCACCGGGGAGCTGTTTTTT. It codes for CASTPGGPGGTGELFF. Complete variable domain (other parts from reference TRBV7-2 and TRBJ2-2): GAGVSQSPSNKVTEKGKDVELRCDPISGHTALYWYRQSLGQGLEFLIYFQGNSAPDKSGLPSDRFSAERTGGSVSTLTIQRTQQEDSAVYLCASTPGGPGGTGELFFGEGSRLTVL.

This rearrangement joins TRBV12-3 or TRBV12-4 to TRBJ1-2; TRBD1 matches 7 bases. J was trimmed by 7 bases and V by 6 bases; bases with no gene match: 8. The length of the CDR3 is 13 residues. CDR3 region: CASRETGLPGYTF. The CDR3 DNA follows: TGTGCCAGCAGGGAGACAGGGCTACCTGGCTACACCTTC.

V and J are TRBV5-4 and TRBJ2-2; a possible D gene is TRBD2 (5 bases). V lost 2 bases and J 4 bases, leaving 12 bases between the germline ends. The CDR3 loop spans 15 amino acids. Germline lookup yields CDR1 SGHNT and CDR2 YYREEE (reference sequence). The CDR3 sequence: CASSFIPSSTGELFF. DNA for the CDR3: TGTGCCAGCAGCTTCATCCCTAGCAGCACCGGGGAGCTGTTTTTT.

The chain combines TRBV2 with TRBJ1-6, with 8 bases that match TRBD1. The germline CDR1 and CDR2 sequences are SNHLY and FYNNEI. J lost 10 bases, V lost 8 bases, and 10 bases had no gene match. There are 14 residues in the CDR3. CDR3 amino acids: CASLQGVIWSPLHF. The CDR3, as DNA: TGTGCCAGCTTACAGGGGGTTATTTGGTCACCCCTCCACTTT.

This clone was picked up one time. V is TRBV4-1 and J is TRBJ2-2; TRBD1 agrees at 8 bases. Germline loops: CDR1 MGHRA, CDR2 YSYEKL. This CDR3 has 15 residues. Trimming cost V 2 bases and J 4 bases; bases outside gene matches: 3. CDR3 sequence: CASSQRTGSTGELFF. CDR3 DNA sequence: TGCGCCAGCAGCCAACGGACAGGGAGCACCGGGGAGCTGTTTTTT.

The V gene is TRBV5-1, the J gene TRBJ2-3; D gene unclear. The germline V gene encodes CDR1 SGHRS and CDR2 YFSETQ. Trimming stripped 1 base from V and 2 bases from J, with 14 bases between. The CDR3 has 16 residues. CDR3 protein: CASSLSPVSFTDTQYF. The CDR3 bases are TGCGCCAGCAGCTTGTCCCCCGTGAGTTTCACAGATACGCAGTATTTT.

This chain joins TRBV28 and TRBJ1-2; a weak D match, TRBD1 (5 bases). This CDR3 has 12 amino acids. The V gene's germline CDR1 is MDHEN and CDR2 SYDVKM. Trimming pared 7 bases from V and 5 bases from J, leaving 11 bases between. The CDR3 loop is CASTSGGYGYTF. The CDR3 DNA follows: TGTGCCAGCACCTCCGGGGGATATGGCTACACCTTC.

V and J are TRBV24-1 and TRBJ2-3; D remains ambiguous. The CDR3 spans 19 residues. Trimming took 5 bases from V and 0 from J, leaving 23 bases between them. CDR1 is KGHDR, CDR2 SFDVKD, per germline. The CDR3 nucleotides read TGTGCCACCAGTGTCCAAATTAAGCGCCTCCGCCCTAGCACAGATACGCAGTATTTT. It specifies CATSVQIKRLRPSTDTQYF.